The entry that follows covers one T cell receptor beta chain sequence. Its antigen is unidentified. This table comes from immunoSEQ multiplex PCR, and its TCRdb copy is limited to in-frame clones, with some not included. The sample shows under 1,900,000 clones, roughly 98.5% of them seen only once. The sample is drawn from a study of shared clonotypes between healthy human individuals. Study-level background: Each donor had three CD4 naive, three CD4 memory, two CD8 naive and one CD8 memory plate. Overall study results and limits: Larger richness was generally estimated for naive than memory subsets. Clonotypes shared by all four donors outscored non-shared clonotypes in generation probability.

Germline CDR1 SGHDT, CDR2 YYEEEE. CDR3 length: 14 amino acids. Trimming removed 7 bases from V and 0 bases from J, with 13 bases in between. The sequenced sample was naive CD4+ T cells sorted from blood. Subset noted: CD45RA+ positively selected. The source is a man aged 25-45 years in good health. The V call is TRBV5-6, the J call TRBJ1-1; D might be TRBD1 (5 bases). The CDR3: CASWRGLMNTEAFF. As DNA, the CDR3 is TGTGCCAGCTGGAGGGGCTTAATGAACACTGAAGCTTTCTTT.